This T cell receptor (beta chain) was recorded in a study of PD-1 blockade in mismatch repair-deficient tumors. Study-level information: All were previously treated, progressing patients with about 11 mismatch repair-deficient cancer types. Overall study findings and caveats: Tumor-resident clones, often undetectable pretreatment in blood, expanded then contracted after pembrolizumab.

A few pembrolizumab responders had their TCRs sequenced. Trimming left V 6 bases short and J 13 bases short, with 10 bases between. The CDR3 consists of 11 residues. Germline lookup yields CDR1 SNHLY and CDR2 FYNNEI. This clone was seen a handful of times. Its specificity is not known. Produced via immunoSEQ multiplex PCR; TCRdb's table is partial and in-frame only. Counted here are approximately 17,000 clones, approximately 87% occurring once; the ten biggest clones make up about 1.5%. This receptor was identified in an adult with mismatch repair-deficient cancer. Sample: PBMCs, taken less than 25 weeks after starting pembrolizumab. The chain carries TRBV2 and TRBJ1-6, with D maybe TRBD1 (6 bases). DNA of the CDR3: TGTGCCAGCAGCGACAGGCTCCCCCTCCACTTT. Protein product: CASSDRLPLHF.